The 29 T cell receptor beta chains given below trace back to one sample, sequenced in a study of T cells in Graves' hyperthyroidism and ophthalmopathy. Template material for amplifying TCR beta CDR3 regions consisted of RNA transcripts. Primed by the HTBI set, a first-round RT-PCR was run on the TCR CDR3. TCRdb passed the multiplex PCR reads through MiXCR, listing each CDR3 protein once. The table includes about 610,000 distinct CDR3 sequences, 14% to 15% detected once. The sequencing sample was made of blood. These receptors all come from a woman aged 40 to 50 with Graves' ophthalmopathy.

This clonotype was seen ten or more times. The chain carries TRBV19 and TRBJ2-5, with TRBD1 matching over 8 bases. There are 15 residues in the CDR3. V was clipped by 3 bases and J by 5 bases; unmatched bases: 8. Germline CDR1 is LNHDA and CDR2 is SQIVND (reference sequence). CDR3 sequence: CASSMTTGVSETQYF. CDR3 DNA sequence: TGTGCCAGTAGTATGACGACAGGGGTAAGCGAGACCCAGTACTTC.

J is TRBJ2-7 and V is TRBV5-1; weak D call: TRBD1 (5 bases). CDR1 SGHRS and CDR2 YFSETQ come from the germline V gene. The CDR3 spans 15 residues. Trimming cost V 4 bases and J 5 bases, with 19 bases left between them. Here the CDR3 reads CASSPDPSTQDEQYF. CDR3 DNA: TGCGCCAGCAGCCCCGACCCGTCGACACAGGACGAGCAGTACTTC.

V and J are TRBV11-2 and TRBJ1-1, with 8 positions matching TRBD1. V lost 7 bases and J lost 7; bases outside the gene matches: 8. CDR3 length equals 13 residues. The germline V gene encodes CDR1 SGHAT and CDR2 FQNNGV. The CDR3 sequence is CASTRTGKSEAFF. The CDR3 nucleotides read TGTGCCAGCACCAGGACAGGGAAAAGTGAAGCTTTCTTT. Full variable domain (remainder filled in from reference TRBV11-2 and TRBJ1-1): EAGVAQSPRYKIIEKRQSVAFWCNPISGHATLYWYQQILGQGPKLLIQFQNNGVVDDSQLPKDRFSAERLKGVDSTLKIQPAKLEDSAVYLCASTRTGKSEAFFGQGTRLTVV.

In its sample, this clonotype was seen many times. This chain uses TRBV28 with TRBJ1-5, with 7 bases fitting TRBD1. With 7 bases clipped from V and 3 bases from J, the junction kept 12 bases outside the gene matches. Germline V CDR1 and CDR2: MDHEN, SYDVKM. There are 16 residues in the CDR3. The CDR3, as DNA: TGTGCCAGCACTACCGCGGCCGGGACAGTCAATCAGCCCCAGCATTTT. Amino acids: CASTTAAGTVNQPQHF.

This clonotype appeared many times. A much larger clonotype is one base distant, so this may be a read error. The CDR3 reads CANSPQQLQETQYF. Here the CDR3 DNA reads TGTGCCAACAGTCCTCAGCAGTTACAAGAGACCCAGTACTTC. The chain is built from TRBV6-1 and TRBJ2-5; D uncertain. Germline-derived CDR1 and CDR2 are MNHNS and SASEGT. This CDR3 comprises 14 residues.

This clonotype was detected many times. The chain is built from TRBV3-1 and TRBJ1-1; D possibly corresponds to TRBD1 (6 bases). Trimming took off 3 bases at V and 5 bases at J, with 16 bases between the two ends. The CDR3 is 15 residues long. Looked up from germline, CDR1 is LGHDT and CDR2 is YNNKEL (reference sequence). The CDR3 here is CASSQGRARGTEAFF. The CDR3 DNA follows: TGTGCCAGCAGCCAGGGGAGGGCGAGGGGGACTGAAGCTTTCTTT.

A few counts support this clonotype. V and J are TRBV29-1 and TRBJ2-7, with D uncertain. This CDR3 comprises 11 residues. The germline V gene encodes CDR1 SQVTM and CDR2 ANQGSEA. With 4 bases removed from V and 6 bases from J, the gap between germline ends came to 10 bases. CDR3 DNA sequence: TGCAGCGTTGTCGAAATCGGCGAGCAGTACTTC. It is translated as CSVVEIGEQYF.

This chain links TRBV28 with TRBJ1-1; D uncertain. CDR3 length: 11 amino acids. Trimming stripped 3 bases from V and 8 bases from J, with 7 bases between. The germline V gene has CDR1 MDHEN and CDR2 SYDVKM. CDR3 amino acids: CASSFRVEAFF. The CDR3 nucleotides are TGTGCCAGCAGTTTTCGGGTGGAAGCTTTCTTT.

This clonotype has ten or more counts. The CDR3: CAISESKGTEAFF. For the CDR3, the DNA is TGTGCCATCAGTGAGTCTAAGGGGACTGAAGCTTTCTTT. The chain recombines TRBV10-3 with TRBJ1-1; TRBD1 is a possible D gene (5 bases). Per the germline V gene, CDR1 is ENHRY and CDR2 is SYGVKD. The CDR3 contains 13 residues. The V end was cut by 0 bases, the J end by 5 bases, with 7 bases between.

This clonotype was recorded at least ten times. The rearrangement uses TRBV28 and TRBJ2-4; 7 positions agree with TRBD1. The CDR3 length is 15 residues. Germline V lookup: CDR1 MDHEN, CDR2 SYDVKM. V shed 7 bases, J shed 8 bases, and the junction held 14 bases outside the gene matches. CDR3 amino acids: CASTRGGVQVYIQYF. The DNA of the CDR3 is TGTGCCAGCACCCGAGGGGGCGTACAGGTGTACATTCAGTACTTC.

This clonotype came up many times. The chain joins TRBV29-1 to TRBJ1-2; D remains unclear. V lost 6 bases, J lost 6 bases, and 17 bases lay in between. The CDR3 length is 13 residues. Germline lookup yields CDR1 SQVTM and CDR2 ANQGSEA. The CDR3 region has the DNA TGCAGCGTCGACCTGGGCGGGAGCCATGGCTACACCTTC. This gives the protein CSVDLGGSHGYTF.

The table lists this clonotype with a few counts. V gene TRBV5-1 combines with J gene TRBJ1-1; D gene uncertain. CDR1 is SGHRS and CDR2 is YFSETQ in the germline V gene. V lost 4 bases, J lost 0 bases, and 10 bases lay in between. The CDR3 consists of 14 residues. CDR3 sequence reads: CASSAQSLNTEAFF. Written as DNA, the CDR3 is TGCGCCAGCAGCGCGCAGAGCCTGAACACTGAAGCTTTCTTT.

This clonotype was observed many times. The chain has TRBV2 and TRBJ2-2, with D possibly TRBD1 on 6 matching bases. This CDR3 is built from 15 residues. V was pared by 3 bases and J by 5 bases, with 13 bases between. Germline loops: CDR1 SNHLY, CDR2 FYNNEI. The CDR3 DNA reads TGTGCCAGCAGTGAGTGGGGGCGCCGGACCGGGGAGCTGTTTTTT. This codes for CASSEWGRRTGELFF.

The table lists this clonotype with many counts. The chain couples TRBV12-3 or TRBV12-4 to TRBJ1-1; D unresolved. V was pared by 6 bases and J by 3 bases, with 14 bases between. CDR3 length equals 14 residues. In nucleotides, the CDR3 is TGTGCCAGCAGAAGGTTTAATCGGGACACTGAAGCTTTCTTT. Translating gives CASRRFNRDTEAFF.

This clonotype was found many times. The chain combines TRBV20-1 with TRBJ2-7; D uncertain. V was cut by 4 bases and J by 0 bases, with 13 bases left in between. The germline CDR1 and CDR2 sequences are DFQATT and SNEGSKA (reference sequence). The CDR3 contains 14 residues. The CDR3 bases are TGCAGTGCTAAGCGACTGGGTAGCTCCTACGAGCAGTACTTC. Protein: CSAKRLGSSYEQYF.

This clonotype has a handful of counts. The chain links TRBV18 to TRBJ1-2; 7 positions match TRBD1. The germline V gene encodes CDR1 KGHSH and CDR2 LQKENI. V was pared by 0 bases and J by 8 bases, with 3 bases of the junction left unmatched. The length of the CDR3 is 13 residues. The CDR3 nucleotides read TGTGCCAGCTCACCACCTACAGGGGAAGGCTACACCTTC. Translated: CASSPPTGEGYTF.

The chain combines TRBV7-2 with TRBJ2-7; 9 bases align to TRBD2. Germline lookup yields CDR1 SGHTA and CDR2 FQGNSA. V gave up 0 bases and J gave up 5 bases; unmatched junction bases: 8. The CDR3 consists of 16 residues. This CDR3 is CASSLASGLAGHEQYF. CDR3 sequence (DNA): TGTGCCAGCAGCTTAGCCTCGGGACTAGCTGGGCACGAGCAGTACTTC.

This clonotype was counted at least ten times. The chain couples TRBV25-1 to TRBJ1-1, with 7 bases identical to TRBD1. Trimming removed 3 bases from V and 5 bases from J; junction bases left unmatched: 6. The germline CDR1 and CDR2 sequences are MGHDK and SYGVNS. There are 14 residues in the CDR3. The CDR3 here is CASSDARGRTEAFF. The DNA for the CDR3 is TGTGCCAGCAGTGATGCGAGGGGGCGGACTGAAGCTTTCTTT. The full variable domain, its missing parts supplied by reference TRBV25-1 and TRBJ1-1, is EADIYQTPRYLVIGTGKKITLECSQTMGHDKMYWYQQDPGMELHLIHYSYGVNSTEKGDLSSESTVSRIRTEHFPLTLESARPSHTSQYLCASSDARGRTEAFFGQGTRLTVV.

The DNA for the CDR3 is TGTGCCAGCAGTCATCCGACGGGGGGCTATGGCTACACCTTC. It is translated as CASSHPTGGYGYTF. This chain links TRBV6-1 with TRBJ1-2; possible D gene TRBD1, 5 bases. The ends were cut back, 5 bases at V and 4 bases at J, with 14 bases in the middle. The CDR3 runs 14 residues. Germline V gene sequence: CDR1 MNHNS, CDR2 SASEGT.

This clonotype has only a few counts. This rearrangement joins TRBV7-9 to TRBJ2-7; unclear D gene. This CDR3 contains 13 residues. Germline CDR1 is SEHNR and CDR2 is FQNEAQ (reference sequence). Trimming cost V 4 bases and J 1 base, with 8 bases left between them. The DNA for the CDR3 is TGTGCCAGCAGCTCGGAGACTTCCTACGAGCAGTACTTC. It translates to CASSSETSYEQYF.

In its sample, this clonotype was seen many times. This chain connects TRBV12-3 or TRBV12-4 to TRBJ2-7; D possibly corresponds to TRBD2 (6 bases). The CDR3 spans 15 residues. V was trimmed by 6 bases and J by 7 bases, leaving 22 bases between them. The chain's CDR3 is CASRPSGFGELEQYF. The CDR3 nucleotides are TGTGCCAGCAGACCCAGCGGGTTTGGGGAGTTGGAGCAGTACTTC.

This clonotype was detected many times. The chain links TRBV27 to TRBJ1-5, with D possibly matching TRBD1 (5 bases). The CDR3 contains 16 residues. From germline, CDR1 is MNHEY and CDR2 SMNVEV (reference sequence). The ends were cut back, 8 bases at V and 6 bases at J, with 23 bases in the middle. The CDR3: CASARSGVQGGQPQHF. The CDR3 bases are TGTGCCAGCGCCCGATCGGGTGTCCAGGGAGGTCAGCCCCAGCATTTT.

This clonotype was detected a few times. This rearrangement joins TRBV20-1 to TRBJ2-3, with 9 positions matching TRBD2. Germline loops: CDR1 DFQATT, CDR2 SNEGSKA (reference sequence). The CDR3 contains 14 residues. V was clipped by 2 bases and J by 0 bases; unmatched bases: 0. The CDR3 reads CSARLAGSTDTQYF. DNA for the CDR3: TGCAGTGCTAGACTAGCGGGGAGCACAGATACGCAGTATTTT.

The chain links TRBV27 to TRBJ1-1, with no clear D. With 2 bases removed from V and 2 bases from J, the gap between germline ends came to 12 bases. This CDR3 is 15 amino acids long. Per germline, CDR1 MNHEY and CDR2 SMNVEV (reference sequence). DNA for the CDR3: TGTGCCAGCAGTTTAATCGCAGGACTTAACACTGAAGCTTTCTTT. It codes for CASSLIAGLNTEAFF.

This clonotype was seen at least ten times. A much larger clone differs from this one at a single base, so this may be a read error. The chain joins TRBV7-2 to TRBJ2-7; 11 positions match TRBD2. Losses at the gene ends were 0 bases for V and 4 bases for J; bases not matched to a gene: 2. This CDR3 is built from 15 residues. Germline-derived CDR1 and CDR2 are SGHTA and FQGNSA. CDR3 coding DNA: TGTGCCAGCAGCTTAGCGACTAGCGGGATTTACGAGCAGTACTTC. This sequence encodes CASSLATSGIYEQYF.

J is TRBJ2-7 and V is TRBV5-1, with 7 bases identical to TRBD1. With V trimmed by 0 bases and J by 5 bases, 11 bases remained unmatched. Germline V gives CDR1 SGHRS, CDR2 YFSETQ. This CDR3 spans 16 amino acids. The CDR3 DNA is TGCGCCAGCAGCTTGGCCGGGACAGAGGTTGACAACGAGCAGTACTTC. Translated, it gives CASSLAGTEVDNEQYF.

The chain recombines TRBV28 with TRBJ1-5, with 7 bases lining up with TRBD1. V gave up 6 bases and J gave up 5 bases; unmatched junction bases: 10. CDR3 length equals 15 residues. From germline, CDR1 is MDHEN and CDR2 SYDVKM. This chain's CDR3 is CASSLRQGQYQPQHF. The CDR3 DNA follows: TGTGCCAGCAGCCTAAGACAGGGCCAGTATCAGCCCCAGCATTTT.

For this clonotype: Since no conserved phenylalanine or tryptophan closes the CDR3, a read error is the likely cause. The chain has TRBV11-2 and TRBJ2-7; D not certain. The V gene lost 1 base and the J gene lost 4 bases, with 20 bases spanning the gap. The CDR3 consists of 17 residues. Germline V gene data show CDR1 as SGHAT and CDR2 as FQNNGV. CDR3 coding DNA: TGTGCCAGCAGCTTAGGTCGTATTCAGGTTAGAGGTTACGAGCAGTACCTC. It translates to CASSLGRIQVRGYEQYL.

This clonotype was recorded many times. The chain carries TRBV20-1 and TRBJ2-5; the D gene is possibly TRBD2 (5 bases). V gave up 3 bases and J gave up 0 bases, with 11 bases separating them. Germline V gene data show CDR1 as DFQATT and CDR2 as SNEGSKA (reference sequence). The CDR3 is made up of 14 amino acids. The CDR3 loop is CSARVQRDQETQYF. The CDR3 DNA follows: TGCAGTGCTAGGGTACAGAGGGACCAAGAGACCCAGTACTTC.